Below, 7 T cell receptor beta chains from the same sample are listed, as sequenced in a study of blood T cell repertoires in COVID-19. Produced via immunoSEQ multiplex PCR; TCRdb's table is partial and in-frame only. The top ten clones hold 20% to 30% of a sample with about 52,000 clones, around 81% of them seen once. Sequences were obtained from peripheral blood. These receptor sequences come from a woman of 80 years or more with COVID-19, enrolled during active disease.

The J gene is TRBJ2-7, the V gene TRBV6-1, with no clear D. This CDR3 has 12 residues. Germline CDR1 reads MNHNS; CDR2 reads SASEGT. Trimming removed 2 bases at V and 3 bases at J, with 5 bases between. In DNA, the CDR3 is TGTGCCAGCAGTGAATTCCTCTACGAGCAGTACTTC. As protein: CASSEFLYEQYF.

The genes are TRBV28 and TRBJ1-3; TRBD1 matches 10 bases. The CDR3 is 20 residues long. Germline V gives CDR1 MDHEN, CDR2 SYDVKM. V lost 6 bases, J lost 1 base, and 18 bases stayed unmatched. CDR3 coding DNA: TGTGCCAGCAGGATAGGCACCCACCCGGGACAGGGGTTATCTGGAAACACCATATATTTT. It yields the protein CASRIGTHPGQGLSGNTIYF. Filled out from reference TRBV28 and TRBJ1-3, the complete variable domain reads DVKVTQSSRYLVKRTGEKVFLECVQDMDHENMFWYRQDPGLGLRLIYFSYDVKMKEKGDIPEGYSVSREKKERFSLILESASTNQTSMYLCASRIGTHPGQGLSGNTIYFGEGSWLTVV.

The chain couples TRBV2 to TRBJ2-1, with 9 bases lining up with TRBD2. The CDR3 consists of 17 residues. Germline V CDR1 and CDR2: SNHLY, FYNNEI. V lost 11 bases to trimming and J lost 0 bases; unmatched junction nucleotides: 14. DNA of the CDR3: TGTGCCGGGTTGACTAGCGGCTATTCGAGCTCCTACAATGAGCAGTTCTTC. Translated, it gives CAGLTSGYSSSYNEQFF.

The chain uses TRBV6-1 and TRBJ2-1, with unresolved D. V was trimmed by 2 bases and J by 6 bases, leaving 5 bases between them. The CDR3 runs to 12 residues. Germline V CDR1 and CDR2: MNHNS, SASEGT. The CDR3 is CASSELLNEQFF. The CDR3 DNA is TGTGCCAGCAGTGAACTCCTCAATGAGCAGTTCTTC.

This CDR3 reads CASGAGGNYGYTF. In DNA form, the CDR3 reads TGCGCCAGCGGAGCAGGGGGCAACTATGGCTACACCTTC. V usage is TRBV5-1 and J usage is TRBJ1-2, with 8 nucleotides matching TRBD1. This CDR3 comprises 13 residues. J was trimmed by 2 bases and V by 7 bases; bases with no gene match: 4. CDR1 is SGHRS, CDR2 YFSETQ, per germline.

A few counts support this clone. V is TRBV18 and J is TRBJ1-5, with D possibly being TRBD1 (5 bases). Trimming cost V 3 bases and J 4 bases, with 16 bases left between them. The CDR3 has 16 amino acids. The germline gives CDR1 KGHSH, CDR2 LQKENI. The chain's CDR3 is CASSPVGGSGNQPQHF. The CDR3 DNA reads as TGTGCCAGCTCACCCGTTGGGGGGTCAGGGAATCAGCCCCAGCATTTT.

The chain links TRBV7-8 to TRBJ2-5; D gene unclear. CDR1 is SGHVS and CDR2 is FQNEAQ in the germline V gene. Trimming shortened V by 3 bases and J by 4 bases, and 9 bases separated the two germline ends. This CDR3 is 13 amino acids long. As DNA, the CDR3 is TGTGCCAGCAGCTTGGGCAATTTAGAGACCCAGTACTTC. It yields the protein CASSLGNLETQYF.